One sample yielded the 14 T cell receptor beta chains listed below, sequenced in a study of T cell repertoires in cytomegalovirus infection. TCRdb reanalysed the reads using MiXCR and keeps one entry per CDR3 protein. The sample gives roughly 500,000 distinct CDR3 sequences, around 35% of which show up once; roughly 16% is in the top ten. Their target antigens are unknown. This material consisted of cultured PBMCs, taken from culture after CMV antigen stimulation. These receptors were obtained from a human donor in good health (CMV status not recorded). Some clones in this sample may be carry-over from other donors' samples.

This clonotype was counted only a few times. V gene TRBV5-4 combines with J gene TRBJ1-2; D uncertain. Trimming shortened V by 0 bases and J by 1 base, and 7 bases separated the two germline ends. The CDR3 contains 14 residues. CDR1 is SGHNT and CDR2 is YYREEE in the germline V gene (reference sequence). The CDR3 is CASSLEGSNYGYTF. In nucleotides, the CDR3 is TGTGCCAGCAGCTTGGAGGGCAGTAACTATGGCTACACCTTC. Supplemented by reference TRBV5-4 and TRBJ1-2, the full variable domain reads ETGVTQSPTHLIKTRGQQVTLRCSSQSGHNTVSWYQQALGQGPQFIFQYYREEENGRGNFPPRFSGLQFPNYSSELNVNALELDDSALYLCASSLEGSNYGYTFGSGTRLTVV.

This sequence joins TRBV12-3 or TRBV12-4 and TRBJ2-2; no clear D gene. Deletions cut 7 bases from V and 6 bases from J, with 9 bases between. This CDR3 has 12 residues. This chain's CDR3 is CASTPGAGELFF. CDR3 DNA: TGTGCCAGCACCCCGGGCGCCGGGGAGCTGTTTTTT.

This clonotype was counted once. J is TRBJ1-1 and V is TRBV29-1; D gene uncertain. CDR1 and CDR2 (germline): SQVTM, ANQGSEA. Trimming took 1 base from V and 8 from J, leaving 11 bases between them. The CDR3 extends over 12 amino acids. CDR3 coding DNA: TGCAGCGTTGAAGGAGACTTTGGGGAAGCTTTCTTT. Encoded protein: CSVEGDFGEAFF.

J is TRBJ2-7 and V is TRBV5-1; 7 positions match TRBD2. The junction had 11 bases not matched to a gene; V was cut back by 4 bases and J by 7 bases. The germline V gene has CDR1 SGHRS and CDR2 YFSETQ. The CDR3 extends over 14 amino acids. CDR3 loop: CASSQLGEGGEQYF. The CDR3 DNA follows: TGCGCCAGCAGCCAGCTGGGGGAGGGAGGAGAGCAGTACTTC. The whole variable domain, filled in from reference TRBV5-1 and TRBJ2-7, reads KAGVTQTPRYLIKTRGQQVTLSCSPISGHRSVSWYQQTPGQGLQFLFEYFSETQRNKGNFPGRFSGRQFSNSRSEMNVSTLELGDSALYLCASSQLGEGGEQYFGPGTRLTVT.

The genes are TRBV7-2 and TRBJ1-5, with 8 positions matching TRBD1. Germline V gives CDR1 SGHTA, CDR2 FQGNSA. The CDR3 length is 15 residues. V gave up 5 bases and J gave up 3 bases; unmatched junction bases: 6. CDR3 sequence reads: CASSEQGGNNQPQHF. The CDR3 bases are TGTGCCAGCAGCGAACAGGGGGGAAACAATCAGCCCCAGCATTTT.

The sample holds a few counts of this clonotype. The chain recombines TRBV6-2 or TRBV6-3 with TRBJ2-7, with 9 nucleotides matching TRBD1. The CDR3 runs 15 residues. Per germline, CDR1 MNHEY and CDR2 SVGEGT. V lost 6 bases to trimming and J lost 3 bases; unmatched junction nucleotides: 9. CDR3 coding DNA: TGTGCCAGCAGGTCGGGACAGGGAGCGAACTACGAGCAGTACGTC. This codes for CASRSGQGANYEQYV.

This clonotype occurred a few times. This chain connects TRBV6-2 or TRBV6-3 to TRBJ1-1, with D hard to call. The V end was cut by 4 bases, the J end by 4 bases, with 13 bases between. Germline assignment: CDR1 MNHEY and CDR2 SVGEGT. The CDR3 has 14 amino acids. The CDR3 region is CASSSPDLATEAFF. The CDR3 DNA reads TGTGCCAGCAGTTCCCCAGATCTAGCCACTGAAGCTTTCTTT.

This rearrangement joins TRBV11-3 to TRBJ2-5; TRBD2 agrees at 8 bases. CDR3 length: 16 residues. Germline values: CDR1 SGHNT, CDR2 YENEEA. J gave up 4 bases and V 1 base, and 8 bases lay outside the gene matches. CDR3 bases: TGTGCCAGCAGCTTAGGGGCTAGCGGGCGGTTAGAGACCCAGTACTTC. This translates into CASSLGASGRLETQYF.

There are a few counts of this clonotype. The chain couples TRBV7-2 to TRBJ2-7; 9 nucleotides agree with TRBD2. Germline V gene lookup returns CDR1 SGHTA and CDR2 FQGNSA. J gave up 7 bases and V 1 base, and 5 bases lay outside the gene matches. The CDR3 runs to 14 residues. CDR3 bases: TGTGCCAGCAGCTTAGGCGGGAGGGCACGGGAGCAGTACGTC. Translating gives CASSLGGRAREQYV.

This clonotype was detected a few times. DNA for the CDR3: TGTGCCACCAGAGTTTGGGGTAGCTCCTACAATGAGCAGTTCTTC. It encodes CATRVWGSSYNEQFF. The gene calls are TRBV11-2 and TRBJ2-1; D remains unclear. Trimming pared 10 bases from V and 0 bases from J, leaving 16 bases between. Germline V gives CDR1 SGHAT, CDR2 FQNNGV. The CDR3 sequence is 15 residues long. Using reference TRBV11-2 and TRBJ2-1 for the parts outside the CDR3, the full variable domain is EAGVAQSPRYKIIEKRQSVAFWCNPISGHATLYWYQQILGQGPKLLIQFQNNGVVDDSQLPKDRFSAERLKGVDSTLKIQPAKLEDSAVYLCATRVWGSSYNEQFFGPGTRLTVL.

This clonotype was seen a handful of times. The V gene is TRBV19, the J gene TRBJ1-1; D ambiguous. The CDR3 spans 12 residues. Germline values: CDR1 LNHDA, CDR2 SQIVND (reference sequence). V shed 8 bases and J shed 1 base, with 8 bases lying between them. CDR3: CASLRPNTEAFF. In DNA form, the CDR3 reads TGTGCCAGTTTACGTCCGAACACTGAAGCTTTCTTT.

This rearrangement joins TRBV9 to TRBJ2-5, with D maybe TRBD2 (6 bases). Germline values: CDR1 SGDLS, CDR2 YYNGEE. This CDR3 is 15 amino acids long. The V end lost 0 bases, the J end lost 3 bases, and 12 bases lay between the germline ends. In DNA, the CDR3 is TGTGCCAGCAGCGTAGGGGCTAGCGTTGAAGAGACCCAGTACTTC. Protein: CASSVGASVEETQYF.

The chain links TRBV7-2 to TRBJ2-7; 8 positions agree with TRBD2. CDR1 SGHTA and CDR2 FQGNSA come from the germline V gene. CDR3 length: 15 residues. J gave up 0 bases and V 5 bases, and 6 bases lay outside the gene matches. Here the CDR3 reads CASSPGGVLSYEQYF. CDR3 in DNA: TGTGCCAGCAGCCCCGGGGGGGTACTCTCCTACGAGCAGTACTTC.

This clonotype was found many times. This rearrangement joins TRBV7-2 to TRBJ1-3, with unresolved D. Trimming removed 3 bases at V and 0 bases at J, with 6 bases between. Germline CDR1 reads SGHTA; CDR2 reads FQGNSA. The CDR3 runs 14 residues. The CDR3 loop is CASSFSSSGNTIYF. In DNA form, the CDR3 reads TGTGCCAGCAGCTTTTCCAGCTCTGGAAACACCATATATTTT.